This record looks at one T cell receptor (beta chain) sequence and its context. This record comes from a study of T cells after yellow fever vaccination. TCRdb independently ran MiXCR on the 5' RACE reads; one entry per CDR3 protein. Of more than 110,000 distinct CDR3 sequences in the sample, around 6.3% were seen once. This CDR3 has 15 residues. In germline, CDR1 is DFQATT, CDR2 SNEGSKA (reference sequence). The genes are TRBV20-1 and TRBJ2-6; D not resolved. This clonotype originated in a man aged 30 to 45 who received the YFV17D yellow fever vaccine. The specimen comprised CD4+ T cells sorted from PBMCs, sampled 10 days after the yellow fever booster vaccination. The CDR3 protein is CTAQNLGSGANVLTF. CDR3 nucleotide sequence: TGCACTGCCCAAAACTTGGGCTCTGGGGCCAACGTCCTGACTTTC.